Listed below are T cell receptor beta chains from one sample, sequenced in a study of T cells in Graves' hyperthyroidism and ophthalmopathy. TCRdb analysed the multiplex PCR reads with MiXCR anew, one entry per CDR3 protein. There are roughly 300,000 distinct CDR3 sequences in the sample; 20% to 25% occur only once, and around 45% lies in the top ten. The sequenced material came from blood. The origin of the receptors is a woman between 45 and 60 years old with Graves' hyperthyroidism. Both conserved end residues are part of each CDR3. The order of the fields is clone size, J gene, V gene, D gene, CDR3 protein, CDR3 DNA. A D gene is named only where the DNA matches it firmly. A clone size is listed for some rows: how often the clone was seen (once, few, many), or a class if it is expanded.

>few|TRBJ2-3|TRBV5-1|.
CASSQRQGGFTDTQYF
TGCGCCAGCAGCCAGCGACAGGGAGGTTTTACAGATACGCAGTATTTT
>many|TRBJ2-2|TRBV11-3|.
CASSPARTGELFF
TGTGCCAGCAGCCCTGCCCGGACCGGGGAGCTGTTTTTT
>.|TRBJ1-5|TRBV9|.
CASSFRGDSNQPQHF
TGTGCCAGCAGCTTCAGGGGTGATAGCAATCAGCCCCAGCATTTT
>many|TRBJ2-2|TRBV5-5|.
CASSLGGVVGELFF
TGTGCCAGCAGCTTGGGTGGGGTTGTCGGGGAGCTGTTTTTT
>few|TRBJ2-4|TRBV20-1|.
CSASGASKNIQYF
TGCAGTGCTAGCGGGGCCTCAAAAAACATTCAGTACTTC
>few|TRBJ1-5|TRBV10-3|.
CAISDGDHSNQPQHF
TGTGCCATCAGTGACGGGGACCATAGCAATCAGCCCCAGCATTTT
>many|TRBJ2-6|TRBV27|.
CASSLLGLVSGANVLTF
TGTGCCAGCAGTTTACTAGGTCTAGTCTCTGGGGCCAACGTCCTGACTTTC
>many|TRBJ1-1|TRBV5-1|.
CASSSVGGTEAFF
TGCGCCAGCAGTTCGGTTGGGGGGACTGAAGCTTTCTTT
>few|TRBJ1-1|TRBV27|TRBD1
CASSWGRGRTEAFF
TGTGCCAGCAGTTGGGGAAGGGGGCGCACTGAAGCTTTCTTT
>many|TRBJ2-7|TRBV6-1|TRBD1
CASSEAQGAGSYEQYF
TGTGCCAGCAGTGAAGCGCAGGGGGCCGGTTCCTACGAGCAGTACTTC
>few|TRBJ2-5|TRBV7-9|TRBD2
CASSLTSGGLRETQYF
TGTGCCAGCAGCTTAACTAGCGGGGGGTTAAGAGAGACCCAGTACTTC
>.|TRBJ2-2|TRBV5-1|.
CASSQDGVVTGELFF
TGCGCCAGCAGCCAGGACGGTGTTGTGACCGGGGAGCTGTTTTTT
>few|TRBJ1-1|TRBV12-3/TRBV12-4|.
CASSSLGSMNTEAFF
TGTGCCAGCAGTTCTCTAGGGAGCATGAACACTGAAGCTTTCTTT
>many|TRBJ1-1|TRBV18|TRBD1
CASSTRGGATEAFF
TGTGCCAGCTCCACCAGGGGGGGGGCAACTGAAGCTTTCTTT
>many|TRBJ2-1|TRBV5-6|.
CASSFESNEQFF
TGTGCCAGCAGCTTCGAAAGCAATGAGCAGTTCTTC
>.|TRBJ2-7|TRBV28|.
CASSLTGTPSWEQYF
TGTGCCAGCAGTTTGACTGGGACTCCCTCCTGGGAGCAGTACTTC
>.|TRBJ2-7|TRBV18|.
CASSPNRNEQYF
TGTGCCAGCTCGCCGAACAGGAACGAGCAGTACTTC
>many|TRBJ2-1|TRBV11-3|.
CASGGGFGNEQFF
TGTGCCAGCGGAGGGGGGTTCGGCAATGAGCAGTTCTTC
>.|TRBJ2-7|TRBV20-1|TRBD2
CSAPGTSFYEQYF
TGCAGTGCTCCCGGGACTAGCTTCTACGAGCAGTACTTC
>many|TRBJ2-3|TRBV6-1|TRBD2
CASSHGGGGTDTQYF
TGTGCCAGCAGCCACGGCGGGGGAGGCACAGATACGCAGTATTTT
>many|TRBJ2-1|TRBV3-1|.
CASSPRGSGSPSDEQFF
TGTGCCAGCAGCCCAAGGGGTAGTGGGAGTCCGTCTGATGAGCAGTTCTTC
>.|TRBJ2-2|TRBV12-3/TRBV12-4|.
CASSGGIGELFF
TGTGCCAGCAGTGGGGGCATCGGGGAGCTGTTTTTT
>few|TRBJ2-2|TRBV4-1|TRBD2
CASSQDVASGRGSTGELFF
TGCGCCAGCAGCCAAGATGTCGCTAGCGGGAGGGGGAGCACCGGGGAGCTGTTTTTT
>many|TRBJ2-3|TRBV27|TRBD1
CASRTGGADTQYF
TGTGCCAGCAGGACAGGGGGCGCAGATACGCAGTATTTT
>.|TRBJ2-4|TRBV28|.
CASSFRDMGIQYF
TGTGCCAGCAGTTTCCGGGACATGGGCATTCAGTACTTC
>.|TRBJ1-1|TRBV6-1|.
CASLPPGANTEAFF
TGTGCCAGCCTCCCCCCGGGGGCGAACACTGAAGCTTTCTTT
>many|TRBJ2-7|TRBV11-2|TRBD1
CASSTRDRLEQYF
TGTGCCAGCAGCACCCGGGACAGGCTCGAGCAGTACTTC
>.|TRBJ2-5|TRBV7-9|.
CASSLSDPETQYF
TGTGCCAGCAGCTTAAGCGATCCGGAGACCCAGTACTTC
>.|TRBJ1-2|TRBV4-2|.
CASSQDLQGSNYGYTF
TGTGCCAGCAGCCAAGATTTACAGGGAAGTAACTATGGCTACACCTTC
>many|TRBJ1-6|TRBV9|.
CASSSGLNSPLHF
TGTGCCAGCAGCTCCGGACTCAATTCACCCCTCCACTTT
>many|TRBJ2-5|TRBV20-1|.
CSARDKEGLETQYF
TGCAGTGCTAGAGATAAGGAGGGGTTGGAGACCCAGTACTTC
>many|TRBJ1-6|TRBV6-1|TRBD1
CASSGAGTGFNSPLHF
TGTGCCAGCAGTGGAGCCGGGACAGGGTTTAATTCACCCCTCCACTTT
>.|TRBJ2-1|TRBV7-9|TRBD2
CASSPSGGYYNEQFF
TGTGCCAGCAGCCCTAGCGGGGGGTACTACAATGAGCAGTTCTTC
>many|TRBJ2-7|TRBV18|.
CASSPPAGAHEQYF
TGTGCCAGCTCACCACCTGCGGGGGCCCACGAGCAGTACTTC
>many|TRBJ2-1|TRBV28|TRBD1
CASSLLTGGSNEQFF
TGTGCCAGCAGTTTACTGACAGGGGGCTCGAATGAGCAGTTCTTC
>many|TRBJ1-5|TRBV28|TRBD1
CASSLSIIRQGTQPQHF
TGTGCCAGCAGTTTATCCATAATCCGACAGGGGACTCAGCCCCAGCATTTT
>many|TRBJ2-5|TRBV10-1|TRBD2
CASSAGVKETQYF
TGCGCCAGCAGCGCGGGGGTAAAAGAGACCCAGTACTTC
>few|TRBJ2-6|TRBV28|.
CASSFRGAGANVLTF
TGTGCCAGCAGTTTCAGGGGCGCAGGGGCCAACGTCCTGACTTTC
>many|TRBJ2-2|TRBV7-8|.
CASSGLAGQTGELFF
TGTGCCAGCAGCGGTTTGGCGGGACAGACCGGGGAGCTGTTTTTT
>medium-sized|TRBJ1-2|TRBV2|.
CASSLYGYTF
TGTGCCAGCAGCCTCTATGGCTACACCTTC
>few|TRBJ2-7|TRBV7-8|.
CASSTSSSYEQYF
TGTGCCAGCAGCACCTCAAGCTCCTACGAGCAGTACTTC
>many|TRBJ1-1|TRBV6-1|.
CASSEARGGRRDEAFF
TGTGCCAGCAGTGAAGCGAGAGGGGGTCGGCGTGATGAAGCTTTCTTT
>many|TRBJ1-5|TRBV12-3/TRBV12-4|.
CASSLEGGGNQPQHF
TGTGCCAGCAGTTTGGAAGGGGGAGGCAATCAGCCCCAGCATTTT
>many|TRBJ2-1|TRBV7-2|TRBD2
CASSPAAGGPSNEQFF
TGTGCCAGCAGCCCCGCAGCGGGGGGGCCGTCCAATGAGCAGTTCTTC
>.|TRBJ2-7|TRBV29-1|.
CSVGASAGVDYEQYF
TGCAGCGTTGGGGCTTCGGCAGGGGTGGATTACGAGCAGTACTTC
>many|TRBJ2-7|TRBV20-1|.
CSARDGNLVGLTYEQYF
TGCAGTGCTAGAGATGGCAATCTAGTGGGGCTGACCTACGAGCAGTACTTC
>.|TRBJ1-3|TRBV5-1|.
CASSHGQYSGNAIYF
TGCGCCAGCAGCCACGGACAGTACTCTGGAAACGCCATATATTTT
>.|TRBJ1-2|TRBV6-1|.
CASSAHYEGYGYTF
TGTGCCAGCAGTGCTCACTACGAAGGTTATGGCTACACCTTC
>many|TRBJ2-1|TRBV3-1|.
CASSQVGSGDEQFF
TGTGCCAGCAGCCAAGTAGGGTCGGGCGATGAGCAGTTCTTC
>.|TRBJ1-5|TRBV9|.
CASSLKVGQPQHF
TGTGCCAGCAGCTTAAAAGTTGGTCAGCCCCAGCATTTT
>.|TRBJ2-7|TRBV19|TRBD1
CASQTGGAYNEQYF
TGTGCCAGCCAGACAGGGGGCGCCTACAATGAGCAGTACTTC
>many|TRBJ2-7|TRBV11-2|.
CASSLGAGSYEQYF
TGTGCCAGCAGCTTAGGGGCCGGTTCCTACGAGCAGTACTTC
>.|TRBJ1-4|TRBV2|.
CASSETRSRGEKLFF
TGTGCCAGCAGTGAAACACGGTCGCGGGGTGAAAAACTGTTTTTT
>.|TRBJ1-1|TRBV3-1|.
CASSPRQVNTEAFF
TGTGCCAGCAGCCCCCGACAGGTCAACACTGAAGCTTTCTTT